The following is a T cell receptor beta chain sequence with its context. TCRdb's table, derived via immunoSEQ multiplex PCR, lists solely in-frame clones and lacks some. The data contain around 180,000 clones, more than 75% of them singletons. This entry belongs to a study of blood T cell repertoires in COVID-19. In the study overall: T cells, B-cell-depleted T cells, or PBMCs provided the cDNA or gDNA that served as material.

V lost 3 bases, J lost 6 bases, and 7 bases stayed unmatched. This CDR3 spans 15 amino acids. CDR1 is SGHNT, CDR2 YYREEE, per germline (reference sequence). Participants were placed into cohorts based on the clinical history they reported. The gene calls are TRBV5-4 and TRBJ1-4; 8 nucleotides align to TRBD1. The receptor was isolated from a woman between 45 and 60 years old with acute COVID-19. Material for sequencing was PBMCs or T cells enriched from blood (not recorded which). The CDR3 loop is CASSSSTGGYEKLFF. CDR3 DNA: TGTGCCAGCAGCTCGTCAACAGGGGGATATGAAAAACTGTTTTTT.